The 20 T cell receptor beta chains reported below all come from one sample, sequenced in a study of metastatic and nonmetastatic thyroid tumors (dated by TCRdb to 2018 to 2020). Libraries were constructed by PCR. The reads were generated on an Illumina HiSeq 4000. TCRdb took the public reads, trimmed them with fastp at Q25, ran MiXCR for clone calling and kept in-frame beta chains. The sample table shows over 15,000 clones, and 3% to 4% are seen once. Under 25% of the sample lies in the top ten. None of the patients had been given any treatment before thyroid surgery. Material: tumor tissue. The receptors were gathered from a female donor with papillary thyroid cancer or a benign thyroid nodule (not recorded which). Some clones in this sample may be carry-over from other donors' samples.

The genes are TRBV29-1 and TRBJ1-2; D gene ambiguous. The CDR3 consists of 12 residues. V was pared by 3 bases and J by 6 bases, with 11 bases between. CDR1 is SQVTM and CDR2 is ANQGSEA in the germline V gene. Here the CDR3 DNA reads TGCAGCGTTGATCTGGGAACTAATGGCTACACCTTC. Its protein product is CSVDLGTNGYTF. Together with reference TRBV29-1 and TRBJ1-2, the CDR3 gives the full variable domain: SAVISQKPSRDICQRGTSLTIQCQVDSQVTMMFWYRQQPGQSLTLIATANQGSEATYESGFVIDKFPISRPNLTFSTLTVSNMSPEDSSIYLCSVDLGTNGYTFGSGTRLTVV.

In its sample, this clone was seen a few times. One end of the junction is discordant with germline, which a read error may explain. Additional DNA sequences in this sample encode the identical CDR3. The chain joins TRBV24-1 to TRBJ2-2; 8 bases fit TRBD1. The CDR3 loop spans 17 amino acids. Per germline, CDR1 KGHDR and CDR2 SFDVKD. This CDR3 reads CATRDGTGGRNTGELFF. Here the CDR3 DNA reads TGTGCTACCAGGGACGGGACAGGAGGAAGGAACACCGGGGAGCTGTTTTTT.

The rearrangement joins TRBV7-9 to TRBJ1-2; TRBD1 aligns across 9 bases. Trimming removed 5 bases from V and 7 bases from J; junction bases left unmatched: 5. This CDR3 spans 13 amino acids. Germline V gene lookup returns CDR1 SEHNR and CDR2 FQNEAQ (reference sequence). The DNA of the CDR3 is TGTGCCAGCAGCGTAACAGGGGGCAGTGGCTACACCTTC. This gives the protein CASSVTGGSGYTF.

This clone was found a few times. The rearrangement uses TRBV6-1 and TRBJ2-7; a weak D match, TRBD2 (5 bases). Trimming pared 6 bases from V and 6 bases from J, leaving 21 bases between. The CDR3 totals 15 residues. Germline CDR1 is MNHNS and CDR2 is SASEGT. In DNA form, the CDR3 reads TGTGCCAGCAGCCCGTCGGGGTTCCAATCCGGCGAGCAGTACTTC. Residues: CASSPSGFQSGEQYF.

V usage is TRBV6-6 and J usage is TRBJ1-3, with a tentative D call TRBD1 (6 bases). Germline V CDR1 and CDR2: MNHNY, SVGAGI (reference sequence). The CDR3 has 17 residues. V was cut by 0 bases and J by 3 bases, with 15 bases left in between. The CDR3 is CASSYSSFSGDGNTIYF. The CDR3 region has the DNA TGTGCCAGCAGTTACTCGAGTTTTTCAGGGGATGGAAACACCATATATTTT.

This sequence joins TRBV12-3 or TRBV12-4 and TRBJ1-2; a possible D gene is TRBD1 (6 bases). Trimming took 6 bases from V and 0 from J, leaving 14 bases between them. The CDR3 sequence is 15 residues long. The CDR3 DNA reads TGTGCCAGCAGCCTCCGGGACACCCCTAACTATGGCTACACCTTC. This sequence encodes CASSLRDTPNYGYTF.

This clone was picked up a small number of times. CDR3 residues: CASSGGLAGKVTGELFF. The CDR3 nucleotides read TGTGCCAGCAGCGGAGGACTAGCGGGAAAGGTCACCGGGGAGCTGTTTTTT. The chain recombines TRBV7-8 with TRBJ2-2, with 12 bases aligning to TRBD2. Germline assignment: CDR1 SGHVS and CDR2 FQNEAQ. The CDR3 extends over 17 amino acids. The V segment lost 5 bases and the J segment 4 bases; nucleotides outside the gene matches: 8.

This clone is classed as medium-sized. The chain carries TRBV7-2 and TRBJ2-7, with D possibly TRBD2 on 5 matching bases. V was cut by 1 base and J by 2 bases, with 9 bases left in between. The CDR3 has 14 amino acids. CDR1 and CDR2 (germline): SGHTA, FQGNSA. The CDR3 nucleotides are TGTGCCAGCAGCTTAGGCGGGTGGACCTACGAGCAGTACTTC. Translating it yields CASSLGGWTYEQYF. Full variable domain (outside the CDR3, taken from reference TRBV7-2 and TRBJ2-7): GAGVSQSPSNKVTEKGKDVELRCDPISGHTALYWYRQSLGQGLEFLIYFQGNSAPDKSGLPSDRFSAERTGGSVSTLTIQRTQQEDSAVYLCASSLGGWTYEQYFGPGTRLTVT.

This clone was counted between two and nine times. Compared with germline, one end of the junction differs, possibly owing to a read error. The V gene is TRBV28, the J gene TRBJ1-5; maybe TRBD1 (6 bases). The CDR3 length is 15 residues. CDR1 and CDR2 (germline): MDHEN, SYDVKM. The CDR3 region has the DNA TGTGCTAGCAGTTTAAGGGACATAGTCAATCAGCCCCAGCATTTT. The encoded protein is CASSLRDIVNQPQHF.

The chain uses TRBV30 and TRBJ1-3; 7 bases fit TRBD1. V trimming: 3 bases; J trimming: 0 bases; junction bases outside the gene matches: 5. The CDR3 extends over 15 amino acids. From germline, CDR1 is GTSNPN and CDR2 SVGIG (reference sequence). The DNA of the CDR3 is TGTGCCTGGAGCGAGACAGGGAGCTCTGGAAACACCATATATTTT. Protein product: CAWSETGSSGNTIYF.

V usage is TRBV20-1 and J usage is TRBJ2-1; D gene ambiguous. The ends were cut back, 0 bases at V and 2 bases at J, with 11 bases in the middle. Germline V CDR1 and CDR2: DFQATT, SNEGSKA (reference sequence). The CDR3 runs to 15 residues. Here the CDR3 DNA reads TGCAGTGCTAGAGATGGCTCCAGCCCCTACAATGAGCAGTTCTTC. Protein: CSARDGSSPYNEQFF.

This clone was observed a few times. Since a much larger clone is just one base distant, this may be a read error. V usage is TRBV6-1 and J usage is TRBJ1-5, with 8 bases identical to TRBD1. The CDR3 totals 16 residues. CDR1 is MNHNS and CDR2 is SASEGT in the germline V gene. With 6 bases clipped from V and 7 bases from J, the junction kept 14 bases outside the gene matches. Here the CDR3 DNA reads TGTGCCAGCAGCCACCAAATCGACAGGGGAGGACAGCCCCAGCATTTT. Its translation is CASSHQIDRGGQPQHF.

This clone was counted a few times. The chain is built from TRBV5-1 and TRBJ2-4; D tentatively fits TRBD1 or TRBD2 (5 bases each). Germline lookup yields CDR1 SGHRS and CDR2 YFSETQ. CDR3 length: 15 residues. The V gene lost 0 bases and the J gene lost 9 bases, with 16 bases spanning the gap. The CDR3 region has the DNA TGCGCCAGCAGCTTGGACGGCAGGGTCGAGGGCATTCAGTACTTC. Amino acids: CASSLDGRVEGIQYF.

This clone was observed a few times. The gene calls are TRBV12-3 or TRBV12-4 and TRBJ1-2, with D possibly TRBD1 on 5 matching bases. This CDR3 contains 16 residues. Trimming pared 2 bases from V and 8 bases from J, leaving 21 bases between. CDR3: CASSLSSAQGAGGYTF. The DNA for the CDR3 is TGTGCCAGCAGTTTATCATCGGCGCAGGGTGCGGGGGGCTACACCTTC.

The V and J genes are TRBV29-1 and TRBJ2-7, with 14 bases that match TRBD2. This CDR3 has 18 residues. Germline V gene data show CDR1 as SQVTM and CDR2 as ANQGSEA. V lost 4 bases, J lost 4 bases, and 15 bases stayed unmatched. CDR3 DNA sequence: TGCAGCGTTGTCCCCGGGACTAGCGGGAGAGGGGGGCTTTACGAGCAGTACTTC. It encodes CSVVPGTSGRGGLYEQYF.

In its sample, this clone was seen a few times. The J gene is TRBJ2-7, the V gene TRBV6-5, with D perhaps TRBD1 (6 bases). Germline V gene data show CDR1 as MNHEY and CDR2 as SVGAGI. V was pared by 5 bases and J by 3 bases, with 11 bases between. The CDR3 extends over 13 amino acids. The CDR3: CASSQGSGYEQYF. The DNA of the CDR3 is TGTGCCAGCAGTCAGGGGAGCGGCTACGAGCAGTACTTC.

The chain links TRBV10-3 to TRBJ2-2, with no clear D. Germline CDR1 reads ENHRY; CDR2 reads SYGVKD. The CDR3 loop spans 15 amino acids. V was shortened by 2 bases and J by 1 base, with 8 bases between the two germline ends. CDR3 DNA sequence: TGTGCCATCAGTGAGCGACACGTGAACACCGGGGAGCTGTTTTTT. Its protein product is CAISERHVNTGELFF.

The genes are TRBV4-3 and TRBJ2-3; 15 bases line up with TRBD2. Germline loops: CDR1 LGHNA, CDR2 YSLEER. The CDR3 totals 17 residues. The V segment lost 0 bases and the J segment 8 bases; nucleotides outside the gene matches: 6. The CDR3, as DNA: TGCGCCAGCAGCCAAGATCGTGGGGGACTAGCGGGAGGTACGCAGTATTTT. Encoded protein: CASSQDRGGLAGGTQYF.

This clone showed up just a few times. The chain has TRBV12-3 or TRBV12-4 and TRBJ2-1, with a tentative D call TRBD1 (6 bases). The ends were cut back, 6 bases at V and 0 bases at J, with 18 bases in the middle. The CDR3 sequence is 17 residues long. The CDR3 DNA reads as TGTGCCAGCAGACCCCAAGGGGGTATCGGCTCCTACAATGAGCAGTTCTTC. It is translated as CASRPQGGIGSYNEQFF.

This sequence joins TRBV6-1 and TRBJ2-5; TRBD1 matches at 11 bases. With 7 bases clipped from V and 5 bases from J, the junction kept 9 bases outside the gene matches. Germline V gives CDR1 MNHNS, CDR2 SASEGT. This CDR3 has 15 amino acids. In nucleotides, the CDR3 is TGTGCCAGCACCTCTCTCCGGGACAGGGGGGAGACCCAGTACTTC. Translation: CASTSLRDRGETQYF.